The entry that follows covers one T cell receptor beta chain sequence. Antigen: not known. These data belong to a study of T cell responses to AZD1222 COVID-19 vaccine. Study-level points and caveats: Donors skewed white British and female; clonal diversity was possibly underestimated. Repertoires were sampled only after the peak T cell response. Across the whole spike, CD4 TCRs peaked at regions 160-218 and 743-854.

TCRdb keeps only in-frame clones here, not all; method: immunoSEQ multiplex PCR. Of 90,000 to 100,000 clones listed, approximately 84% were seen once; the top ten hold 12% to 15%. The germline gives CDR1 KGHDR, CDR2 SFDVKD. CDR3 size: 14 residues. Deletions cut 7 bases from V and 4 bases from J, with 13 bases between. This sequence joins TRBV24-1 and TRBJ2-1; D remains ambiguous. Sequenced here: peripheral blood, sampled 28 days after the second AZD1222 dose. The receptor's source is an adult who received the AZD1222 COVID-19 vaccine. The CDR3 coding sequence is TGTGCCACCAGCCCCAGGTCAGATTACAATGAGCAGTTCTTC. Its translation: CATSPRSDYNEQFF.